These 3 T cell receptor beta chains came from one sample sequenced in a study of blood T cell repertoires in COVID-19. Produced via immunoSEQ multiplex PCR; TCRdb's table is partial and in-frame only. The data show 100,000 to 120,000 clones, approximately 88% seen once. The sample taken for sequencing was peripheral blood. The receptors were sampled from a human donor in a cohort sampled during active COVID-19.

The chain couples TRBV6-5 to TRBJ1-5, with 9 bases fitting TRBD1. Germline CDR1 reads MNHEY; CDR2 reads SVGAGI. V gave up 5 bases and J gave up 6 bases; unmatched junction bases: 5. The length of the CDR3 is 14 residues. CDR3 protein: CASSQQGAGQPQHF. CDR3 bases: TGTGCCAGCAGTCAACAGGGGGCTGGTCAGCCCCAGCATTTT.

CDR3 DNA sequence: TGTGCCAGCAGGAGACAGGGGCCTGGAAACACCATATATTTT. Its translation is CASRRQGPGNTIYF. This sequence joins TRBV2 and TRBJ1-3; 8 bases map to TRBD1. This CDR3 region has 14 residues. CDR1 is SNHLY, CDR2 FYNNEI, per germline. The V segment lost 6 bases and the J segment 2 bases; nucleotides outside the gene matches: 3. Using reference TRBV2 and TRBJ1-3 for the parts outside the CDR3, the full variable domain is EPEVTQTPSHQVTQMGQEVILRCVPISNHLYFYWYRQILGQKVEFLVSFYNNEISEKSEIFDDQFSVERPDGSNFTLKIRSTKLEDSAMYFCASRRQGPGNTIYFGEGSWLTVV.

The chain has TRBV18 and TRBJ2-3; TRBD1 agrees at 8 bases. The CDR3 covers 14 residues. Losses at the gene ends were 3 bases for V and 5 bases for J; bases not matched to a gene: 4. Germline V gene lookup returns CDR1 KGHSH and CDR2 LQKENI. The CDR3 region is CASSPATGGDTQYF. CDR3 coding DNA: TGTGCCAGCTCACCGGCCACAGGGGGAGATACGCAGTATTTT.